This T cell receptor (beta chain) was sequenced in a study of blood T cell repertoires in COVID-19. With V trimmed by 6 bases and J by 6 bases, 9 bases remained unmatched. This CDR3 has 15 residues. The germline V gene has CDR1 MNHEY and CDR2 SVGAGI. Only in-frame clones appear in the TCRdb table, and some are missing; sequencing was by immunoSEQ multiplex PCR. The sample contains a few hundred thousand clones, roughly 89% of which appear only once. The rearrangement uses TRBV6-5 and TRBJ1-4, with 8 bases that match TRBD1. Input material: peripheral blood. This TCR derives from a man aged 18-30 years with COVID-19, enrolled during active disease. CDR3 sequence: CASRGTGRRYEKLFF. The CDR3 DNA is TGTGCCAGCAGGGGGACAGGTAGACGATATGAAAAACTGTTTTTT.